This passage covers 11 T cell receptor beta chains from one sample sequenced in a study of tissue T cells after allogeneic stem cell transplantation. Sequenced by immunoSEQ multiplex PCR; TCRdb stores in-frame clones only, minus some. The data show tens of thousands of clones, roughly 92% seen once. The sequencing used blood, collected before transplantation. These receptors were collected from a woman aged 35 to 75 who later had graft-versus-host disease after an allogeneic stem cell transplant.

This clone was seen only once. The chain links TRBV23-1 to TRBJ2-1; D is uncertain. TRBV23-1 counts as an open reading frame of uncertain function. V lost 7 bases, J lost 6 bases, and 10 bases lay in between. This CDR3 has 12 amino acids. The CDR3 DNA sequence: TGCGCCAGCACGACTCCCGTCAATGAGCAGTTCTTC. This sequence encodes CASTTPVNEQFF.

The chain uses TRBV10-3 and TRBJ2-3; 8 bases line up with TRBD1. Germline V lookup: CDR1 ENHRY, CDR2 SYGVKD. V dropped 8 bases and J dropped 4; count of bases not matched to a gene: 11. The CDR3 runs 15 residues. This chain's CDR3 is CAIGGGQGAADTQYF. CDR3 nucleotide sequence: TGTGCCATCGGGGGCGGCCAGGGGGCAGCAGATACGCAGTATTTT.

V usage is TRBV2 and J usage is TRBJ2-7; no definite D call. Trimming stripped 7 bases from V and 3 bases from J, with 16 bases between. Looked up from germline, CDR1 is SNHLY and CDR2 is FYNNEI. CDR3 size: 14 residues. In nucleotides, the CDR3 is TGTGCCAGCACCTTCTCTGGCCCACACTACGAGCAGTACTTC. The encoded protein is CASTFSGPHYEQYF.

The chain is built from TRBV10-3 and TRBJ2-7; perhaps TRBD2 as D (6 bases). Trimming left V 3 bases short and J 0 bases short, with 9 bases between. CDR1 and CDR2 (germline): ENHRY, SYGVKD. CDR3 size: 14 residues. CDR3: CAISDGRDSYEQYF. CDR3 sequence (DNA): TGTGCCATCAGTGATGGGCGGGACTCCTACGAGCAGTACTTC.

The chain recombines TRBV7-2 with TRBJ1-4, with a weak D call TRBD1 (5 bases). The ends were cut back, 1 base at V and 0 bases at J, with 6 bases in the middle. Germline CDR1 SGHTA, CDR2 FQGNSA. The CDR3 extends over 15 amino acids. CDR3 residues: CASSLGGSTNEKLFF. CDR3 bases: TGTGCCAGCAGCTTAGGGGGCTCAACTAATGAAAAACTGTTTTTT. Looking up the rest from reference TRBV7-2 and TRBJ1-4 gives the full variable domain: GAGVSQSPSNKVTEKGKDVELRCDPISGHTALYWYRQSLGQGLEFLIYFQGNSAPDKSGLPSDRFSAERTGGSVSTLTIQRTQQEDSAVYLCASSLGGSTNEKLFFGSGTQLSVL.

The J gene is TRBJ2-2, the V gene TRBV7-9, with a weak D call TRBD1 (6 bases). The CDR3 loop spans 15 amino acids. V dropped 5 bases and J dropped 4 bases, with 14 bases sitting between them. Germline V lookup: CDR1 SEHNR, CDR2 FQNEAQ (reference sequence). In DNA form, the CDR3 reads TGTGCCAGCAGCCCCCTAGGGGGATCCACCGGGGAGCTGTTTTTT. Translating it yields CASSPLGGSTGELFF.

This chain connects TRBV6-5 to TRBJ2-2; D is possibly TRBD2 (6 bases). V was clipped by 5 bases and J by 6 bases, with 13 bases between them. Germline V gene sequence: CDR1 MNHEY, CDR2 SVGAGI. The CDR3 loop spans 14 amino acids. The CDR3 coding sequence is TGTGCCAGCAGTCAATCCGGGGGATCCGGGGAGCTGTTTTTT. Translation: CASSQSGGSGELFF.

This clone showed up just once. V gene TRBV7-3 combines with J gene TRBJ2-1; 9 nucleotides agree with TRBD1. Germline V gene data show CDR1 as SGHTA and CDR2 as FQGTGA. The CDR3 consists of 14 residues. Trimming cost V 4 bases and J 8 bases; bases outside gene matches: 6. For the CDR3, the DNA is TGTGCCAGCAGCTCCGACAGGGGGGCGGATGAGCAGTTCTTC. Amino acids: CASSSDRGADEQFF.

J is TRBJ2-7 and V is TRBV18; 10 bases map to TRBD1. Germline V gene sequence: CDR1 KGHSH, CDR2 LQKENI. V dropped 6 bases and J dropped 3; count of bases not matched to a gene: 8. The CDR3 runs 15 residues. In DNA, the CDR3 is TGTGCCAGCTCCCAAGACAGGGGGCTCGGCTACGAGCAGTACTTC. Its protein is CASSQDRGLGYEQYF.

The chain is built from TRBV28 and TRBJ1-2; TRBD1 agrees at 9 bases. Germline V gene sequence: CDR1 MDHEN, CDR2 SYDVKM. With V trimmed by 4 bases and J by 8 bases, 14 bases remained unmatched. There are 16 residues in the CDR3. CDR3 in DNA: TGTGCCAGCAGTTCCCATTCGGGACAGGGAGTCGGGGGCTACACCTTC. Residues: CASSSHSGQGVGGYTF.

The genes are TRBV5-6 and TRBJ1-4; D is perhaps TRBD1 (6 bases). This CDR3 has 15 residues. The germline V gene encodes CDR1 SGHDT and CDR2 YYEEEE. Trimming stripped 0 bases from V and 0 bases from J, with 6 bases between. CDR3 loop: CASSLEGATNEKLFF. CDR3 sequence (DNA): TGTGCCAGCAGCTTGGAGGGGGCAACTAATGAAAAACTGTTTTTT.